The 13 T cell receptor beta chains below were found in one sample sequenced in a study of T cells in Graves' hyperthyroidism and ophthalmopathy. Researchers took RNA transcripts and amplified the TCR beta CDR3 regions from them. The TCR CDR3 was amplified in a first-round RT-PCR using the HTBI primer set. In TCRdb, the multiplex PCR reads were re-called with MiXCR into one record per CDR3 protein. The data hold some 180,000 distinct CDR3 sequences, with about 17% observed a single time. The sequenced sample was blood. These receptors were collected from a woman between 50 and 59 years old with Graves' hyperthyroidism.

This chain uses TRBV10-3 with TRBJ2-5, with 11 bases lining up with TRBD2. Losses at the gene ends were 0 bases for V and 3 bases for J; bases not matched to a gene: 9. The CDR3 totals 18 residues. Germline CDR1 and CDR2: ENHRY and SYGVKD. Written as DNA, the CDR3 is TGTGCCATCAGTGAGTCGGGGTCTAGCGGGAGGAGAGAAGAGACCCAGTACTTC. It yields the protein CAISESGSSGRREETQYF.

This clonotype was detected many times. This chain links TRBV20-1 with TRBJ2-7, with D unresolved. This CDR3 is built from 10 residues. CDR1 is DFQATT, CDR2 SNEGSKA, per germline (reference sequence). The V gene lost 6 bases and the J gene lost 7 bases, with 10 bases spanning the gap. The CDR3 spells CSALVEEQYF. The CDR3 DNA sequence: TGCAGTGCCCTAGTAGAGGAGCAGTACTTC.

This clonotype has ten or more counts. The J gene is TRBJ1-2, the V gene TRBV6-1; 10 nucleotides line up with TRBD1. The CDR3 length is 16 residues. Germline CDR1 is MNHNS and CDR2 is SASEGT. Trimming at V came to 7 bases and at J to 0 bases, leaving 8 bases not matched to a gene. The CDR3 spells CASTGTGAEANYGYTF. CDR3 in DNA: TGTGCCAGCACCGGGACAGGGGCCGAAGCTAACTATGGCTACACCTTC.

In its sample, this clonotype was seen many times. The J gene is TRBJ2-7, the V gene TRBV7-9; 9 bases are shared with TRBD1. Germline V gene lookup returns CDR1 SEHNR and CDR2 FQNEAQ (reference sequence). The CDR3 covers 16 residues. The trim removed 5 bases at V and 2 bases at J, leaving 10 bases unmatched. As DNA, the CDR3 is TGTGCCAGCAGCACCCCGGGACAGGGTGACCCCTACGAGCAGTACTTC. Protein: CASSTPGQGDPYEQYF. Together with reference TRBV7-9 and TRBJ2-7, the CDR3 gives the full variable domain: DTGVSQNPRHKITKRGQNVTFRCDPISEHNRLYWYRQTLGQGPEFLTYFQNEAQLEKSRLLSDRFSAERPKGSFSTLEIQRTEQGDSAMYLCASSTPGQGDPYEQYFGPGTRLTVT.

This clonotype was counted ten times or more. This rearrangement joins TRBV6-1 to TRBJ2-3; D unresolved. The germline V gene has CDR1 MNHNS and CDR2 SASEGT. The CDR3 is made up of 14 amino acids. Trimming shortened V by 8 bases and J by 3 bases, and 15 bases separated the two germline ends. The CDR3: CASCKDHLTDTQYF. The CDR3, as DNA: TGTGCCAGCTGCAAAGACCACCTGACAGATACGCAGTATTTT.

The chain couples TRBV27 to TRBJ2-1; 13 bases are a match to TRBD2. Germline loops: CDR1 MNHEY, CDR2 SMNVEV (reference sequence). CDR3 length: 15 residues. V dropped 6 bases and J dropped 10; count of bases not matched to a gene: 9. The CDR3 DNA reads TGTGCCAGCAGCTTGAATGGACTAGCGGGAGAGGAGCAGTTCTTC. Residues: CASSLNGLAGEEQFF.

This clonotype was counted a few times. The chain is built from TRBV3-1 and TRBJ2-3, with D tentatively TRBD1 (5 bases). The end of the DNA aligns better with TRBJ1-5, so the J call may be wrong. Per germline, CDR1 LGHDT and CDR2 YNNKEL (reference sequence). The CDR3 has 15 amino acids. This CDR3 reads CASSLRRARGDTQHF. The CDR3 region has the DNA TGTGCCAGCAGCCTCCGCCGCGCGAGGGGAGATACGCAGCATTTT.

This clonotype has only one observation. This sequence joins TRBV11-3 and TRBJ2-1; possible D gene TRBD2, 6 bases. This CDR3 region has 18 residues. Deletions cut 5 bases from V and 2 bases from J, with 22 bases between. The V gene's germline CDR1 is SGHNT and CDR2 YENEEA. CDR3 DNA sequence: TGTGCCAGCAGCGCGAAAAGGAGGGGACGATCAGCCTACAATGAGCAGTTCTTC. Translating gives CASSAKRRGRSAYNEQFF.

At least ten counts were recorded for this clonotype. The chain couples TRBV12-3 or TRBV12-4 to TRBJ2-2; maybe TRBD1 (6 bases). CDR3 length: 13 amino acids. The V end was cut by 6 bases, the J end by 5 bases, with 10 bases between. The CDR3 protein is CASRLTGTGELFF. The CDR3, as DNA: TGTGCCAGCAGACTCACAGGGACCGGGGAGCTGTTTTTT.

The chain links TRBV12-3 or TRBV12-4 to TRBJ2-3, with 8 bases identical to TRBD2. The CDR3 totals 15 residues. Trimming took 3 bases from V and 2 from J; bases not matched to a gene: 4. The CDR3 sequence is CASSFDGRDTDTQYF. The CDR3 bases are TGTGCCAGCAGTTTTGACGGGAGGGACACAGATACGCAGTATTTT.

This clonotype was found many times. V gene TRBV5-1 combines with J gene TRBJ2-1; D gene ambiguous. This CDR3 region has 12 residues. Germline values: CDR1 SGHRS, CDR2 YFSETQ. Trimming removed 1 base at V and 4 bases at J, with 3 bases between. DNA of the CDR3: TGCGCCAGCAGCTTGATATACAATGAGCAGTTCTTC. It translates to CASSLIYNEQFF. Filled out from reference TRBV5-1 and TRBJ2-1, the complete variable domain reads KAGVTQTPRYLIKTRGQQVTLSCSPISGHRSVSWYQQTPGQGLQFLFEYFSETQRNKGNFPGRFSGRQFSNSRSEMNVSTLELGDSALYLCASSLIYNEQFFGPGTRLTVL.

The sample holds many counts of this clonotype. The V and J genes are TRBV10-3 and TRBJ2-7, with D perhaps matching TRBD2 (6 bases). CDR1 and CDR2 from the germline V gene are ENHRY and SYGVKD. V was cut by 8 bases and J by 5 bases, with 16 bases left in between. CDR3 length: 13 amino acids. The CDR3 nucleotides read TGTGCCATCGAAAAGGGCGGGACCGACGAGCAGTACTTC. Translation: CAIEKGGTDEQYF.

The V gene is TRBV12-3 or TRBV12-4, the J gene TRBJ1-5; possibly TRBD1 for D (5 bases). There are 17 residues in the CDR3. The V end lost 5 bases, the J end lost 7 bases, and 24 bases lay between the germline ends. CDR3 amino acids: CASSTWAGGTERQPQHF. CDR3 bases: TGTGCCAGCAGTACTTGGGCCGGTGGGACCGAGCGCCAGCCCCAGCATTTT.